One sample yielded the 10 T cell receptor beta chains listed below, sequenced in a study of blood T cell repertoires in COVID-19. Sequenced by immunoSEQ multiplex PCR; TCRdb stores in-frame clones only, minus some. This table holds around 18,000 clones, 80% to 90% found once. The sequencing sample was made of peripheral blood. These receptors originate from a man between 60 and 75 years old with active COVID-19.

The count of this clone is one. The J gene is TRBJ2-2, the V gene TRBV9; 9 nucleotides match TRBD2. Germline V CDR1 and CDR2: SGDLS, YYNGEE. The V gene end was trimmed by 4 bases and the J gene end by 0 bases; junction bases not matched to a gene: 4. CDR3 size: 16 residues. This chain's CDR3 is CASSSGLAPNTGELFF. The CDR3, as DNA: TGTGCCAGCAGCTCGGGACTAGCCCCGAACACCGGGGAGCTGTTTTTT.

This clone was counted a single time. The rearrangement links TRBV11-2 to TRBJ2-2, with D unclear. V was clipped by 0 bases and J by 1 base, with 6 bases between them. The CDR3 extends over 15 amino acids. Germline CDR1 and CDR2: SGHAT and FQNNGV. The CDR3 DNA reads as TGTGCCAGCAGCTTAGATCCCAGGAACACCGGGGAGCTGTTTTTT. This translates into CASSLDPRNTGELFF.

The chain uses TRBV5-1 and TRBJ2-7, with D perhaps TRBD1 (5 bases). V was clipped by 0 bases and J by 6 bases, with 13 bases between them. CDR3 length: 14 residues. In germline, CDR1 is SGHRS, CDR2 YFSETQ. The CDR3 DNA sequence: TGCGCCAGCAGCTTGGGACAGAGAGATCGCGAGCAGTACTTC. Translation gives CASSLGQRDREQYF.

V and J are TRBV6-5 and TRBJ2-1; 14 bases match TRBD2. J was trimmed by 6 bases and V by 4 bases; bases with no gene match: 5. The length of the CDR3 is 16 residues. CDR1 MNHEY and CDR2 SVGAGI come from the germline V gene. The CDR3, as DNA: TGTGCCAGCAGTTCCCATGGACTAGCGGGAGGCAATGAGCAGTTCTTC. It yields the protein CASSSHGLAGGNEQFF.

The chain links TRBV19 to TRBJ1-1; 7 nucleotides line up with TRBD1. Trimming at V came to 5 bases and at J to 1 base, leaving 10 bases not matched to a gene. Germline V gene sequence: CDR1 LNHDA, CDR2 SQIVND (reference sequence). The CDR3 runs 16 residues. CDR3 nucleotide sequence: TGTGCCAGTAGTCCTCGACAGGGAAGGGCGAACACTGAAGCTTTCTTT. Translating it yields CASSPRQGRANTEAFF.

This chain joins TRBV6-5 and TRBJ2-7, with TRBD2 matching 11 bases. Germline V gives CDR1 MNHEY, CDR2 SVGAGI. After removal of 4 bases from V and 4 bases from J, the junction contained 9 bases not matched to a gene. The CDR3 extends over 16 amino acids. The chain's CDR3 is CASSFLRLAGPYEQYF. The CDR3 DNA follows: TGTGCCAGCAGTTTCCTTAGACTAGCGGGGCCTTACGAGCAGTACTTC.

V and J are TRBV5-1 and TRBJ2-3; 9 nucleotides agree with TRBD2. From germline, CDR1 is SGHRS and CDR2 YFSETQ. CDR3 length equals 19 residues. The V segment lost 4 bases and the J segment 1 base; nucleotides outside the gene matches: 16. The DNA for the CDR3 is TGCGCCAGCAGCCCCGTCGGGCTAGCGGGAAGGGAGGGCACAGATACGCAGTATTTT. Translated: CASSPVGLAGREGTDTQYF.

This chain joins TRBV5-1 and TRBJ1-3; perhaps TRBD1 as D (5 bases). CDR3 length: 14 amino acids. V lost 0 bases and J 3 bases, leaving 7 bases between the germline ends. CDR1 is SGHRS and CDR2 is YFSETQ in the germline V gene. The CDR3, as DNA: TGCGCCAGCAGCTTGGGACAGATTGGAAACACCATATATTTT. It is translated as CASSLGQIGNTIYF.

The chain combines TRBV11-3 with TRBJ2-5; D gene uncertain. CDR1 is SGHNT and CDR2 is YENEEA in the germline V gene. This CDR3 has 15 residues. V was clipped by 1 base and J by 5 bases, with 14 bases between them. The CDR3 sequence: CASSLVTTPRETQYF. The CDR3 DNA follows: TGTGCCAGCAGCTTAGTAACTACCCCCCGGGAGACCCAGTACTTC.

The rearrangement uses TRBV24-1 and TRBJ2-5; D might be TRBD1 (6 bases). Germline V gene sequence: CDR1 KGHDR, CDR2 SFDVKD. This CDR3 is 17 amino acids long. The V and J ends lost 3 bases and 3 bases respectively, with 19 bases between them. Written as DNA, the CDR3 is TGTGCCACCAGTGATCCTGGGGGCGCAGATACGGAAGAGACCCAGTACTTC. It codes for CATSDPGGADTEETQYF.